This TCR beta chain comes out of a study of blood T cells in healthy people across ages. Findings and limits, study-wide: A conclusive naive versus antigen-experienced comparison was prevented by the unsorted PBMCs.

Combining a sample-barcoded 5' primer with a J-beta primer mix, a second PCR ran for roughly 7 to 11 cycles. A 12-random-nucleotide template-switch adaptor tagged each cDNA molecule. TCRdb processed the 5' RACE reads anew with MiXCR; each CDR3 protein has one entry. The profile shows about 1.8 million distinct CDR3 sequences, roughly 50% of them singletons. Germline V gene lookup returns CDR1 MNHEY and CDR2 SMNVEV (reference sequence). The germline V and J ends were trimmed by 2 bases and 0 bases, with 12 bases remaining between them. The CDR3 sequence is 16 residues long. This clonotype was detected a few times. The antigen is undetermined.

Sequences were obtained from blood. This sequence was found in a woman aged 40-49 years in good health. The chain couples TRBV27 to TRBJ2-3; no definite D call. The CDR3 loop reads CASSLGPQISTDTQYF. CDR3 nucleotide sequence: TGTGCCAGCAGTTTAGGCCCACAAATTAGCACAGATACGCAGTATTTT.